This TCR beta chain is from a study of T cell responses to AZD1222 COVID-19 vaccine. This clone was seen more than once but under ten times. Its antigen is not known. Study-level findings and limits: Donors skewed white British and female; clonal diversity was possibly underestimated. Mapped onto spike, vaccine-associated CD4 TCRs spanned it and were dominant at 160-218 and 743-854.

This CDR3 contains 14 residues. Germline CDR1 and CDR2: KGHSH and LQKENI. V was clipped by 5 bases and J by 0 bases, with 8 bases between them. Sequenced by immunoSEQ multiplex PCR; TCRdb stores in-frame clones only, minus some. Among some 130,000 clones listed, about 80% were seen once. This TCR was recovered from an adult in good health. This chain connects TRBV18 to TRBJ1-5; D unresolved. The sample in question was peripheral blood, obtained on day 0 of AZD1222 vaccination. The CDR3 spells CASSIDYSNQPQHF. The CDR3 nucleotides read TGTGCCAGCTCAATAGATTATAGCAATCAGCCCCAGCATTTT.